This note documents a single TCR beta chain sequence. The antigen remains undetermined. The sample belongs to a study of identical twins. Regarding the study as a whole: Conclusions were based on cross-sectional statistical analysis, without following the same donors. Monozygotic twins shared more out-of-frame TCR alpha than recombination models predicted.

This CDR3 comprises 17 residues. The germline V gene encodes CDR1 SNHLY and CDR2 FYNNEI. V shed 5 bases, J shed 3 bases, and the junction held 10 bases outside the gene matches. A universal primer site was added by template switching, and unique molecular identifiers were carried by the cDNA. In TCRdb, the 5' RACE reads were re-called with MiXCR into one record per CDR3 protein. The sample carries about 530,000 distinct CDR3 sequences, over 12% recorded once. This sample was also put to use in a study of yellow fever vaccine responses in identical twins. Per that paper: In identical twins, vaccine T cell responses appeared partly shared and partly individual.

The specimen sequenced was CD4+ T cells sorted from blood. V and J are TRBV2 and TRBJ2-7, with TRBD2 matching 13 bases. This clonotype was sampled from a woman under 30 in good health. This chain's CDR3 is CASSKGLAGLDIYEQYF. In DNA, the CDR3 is TGTGCCAGCAGTAAGGGACTAGCGGGATTAGACATCTACGAGCAGTACTTC.